The T cell receptor (beta chain) under discussion was sequenced for a study of cytomegalovirus exposure and HLA in healthy donors. Healthy bone marrow donors made up the donor group. Of note for this clone: The antigen remains undetermined.

The primer mix had 60 Vbeta and 13 Jbeta primers. Original processing methods: Later, 80 million or so unique TCR beta chains were counted in an analysis, and 10 million to 12 million of them were shared. TCRdb's copy holds only in-frame clones and misses some; the assay was immunoSEQ multiplex PCR. V and J calls plus clone size are reproduced from that table; the DNA served to infer D and trimming. The sample yields around 75,000 clones, about 80% seen once. With 4 bases removed from V and 5 bases from J, the gap between germline ends came to 13 bases. This CDR3 contains 13 residues. From germline, CDR1 is SQVTM and CDR2 ANQGSEA. General study findings and limits: A highly shared variant cluster was judged a likely technical artifact.

The source material was PBMCs. The TCR originated in a man in his forties in good health and CMV-seronegative. V is TRBV29-1 and J is TRBJ2-3, with D uncertain. CDR3 nucleotide sequence: TGCAGCGTTGGAAACTCGAAGCGAGATACGCAGTATTTT. Amino acids: CSVGNSKRDTQYF.